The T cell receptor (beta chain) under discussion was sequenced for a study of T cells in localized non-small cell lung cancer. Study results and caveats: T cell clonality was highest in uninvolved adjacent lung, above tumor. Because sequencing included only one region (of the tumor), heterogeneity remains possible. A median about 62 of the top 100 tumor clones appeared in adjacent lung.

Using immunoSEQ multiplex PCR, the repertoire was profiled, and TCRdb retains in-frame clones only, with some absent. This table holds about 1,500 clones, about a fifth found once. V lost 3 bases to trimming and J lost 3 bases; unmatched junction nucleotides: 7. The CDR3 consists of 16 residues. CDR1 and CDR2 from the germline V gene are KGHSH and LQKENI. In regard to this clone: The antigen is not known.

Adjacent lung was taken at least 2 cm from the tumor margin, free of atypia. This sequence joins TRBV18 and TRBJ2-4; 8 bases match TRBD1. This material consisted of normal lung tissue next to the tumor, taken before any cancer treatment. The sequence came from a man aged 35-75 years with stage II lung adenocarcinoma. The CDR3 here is CASSPIQGGGKNIQYF. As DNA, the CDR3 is TGTGCCAGCTCACCCATACAGGGGGGAGGCAAAAACATTCAGTACTTC.